A selection of T cell receptor beta chains follows, all from one sample in a study of vaccination and CD4 T cells after COVID-19. MiXCR, run by TCRdb on the PCR reads, gives a single entry per CDR3 protein. This sample has around 19,000 distinct CDR3 sequences, with about 45% found just once. Their antigens are not known. Sample: CD4+ T cells from blood, cultured in vitro, taken after SARS-CoV-2 vaccination. The receptors were gathered from a human donor who had recovered from COVID-19. The CDR3 runs from the conserved cysteine through the conserved F or W. The D gene is left open where the match is weak. Size values are once, few and many counts, or a class for expanded clones, and some rows have none.

cdr3_aa: CASSYTLAKNEQFF; cdr3_nt: TGTGCCAGCAGTTATACGCTAGCTAAGAATGAGCAGTTCTTC; d_call: .; j_call: TRBJ2-1; v_call: TRBV6-2/TRBV6-3; clone_size: .
cdr3_aa: CASSGLGTDTQYF; cdr3_nt: TGTGCCAGCAGCGGTCTGGGCACGGATACGCAGTATTTT; d_call: .; j_call: TRBJ2-3; v_call: TRBV5-4; clone_size: .
cdr3_aa: CASSWRLAASTDTQYF; cdr3_nt: TGTGCCAGCAGCTGGAGACTAGCGGCCTCCACAGATACGCAGTATTTT; d_call: TRBD2; j_call: TRBJ2-3; v_call: TRBV7-2; clone_size: .
cdr3_aa: CSASVNPSSNQPQHF; cdr3_nt: TGCAGTGCTAGCGTAAATCCCAGTAGCAATCAGCCCCAGCATTTT; d_call: .; j_call: TRBJ1-5; v_call: TRBV20-1; clone_size: .
cdr3_aa: CASSLAVAGGYNEQFF; cdr3_nt: TGTGCCAGCAGCTTAGCTGTAGCGGGAGGGTACAATGAGCAGTTCTTC; d_call: TRBD2; j_call: TRBJ2-1; v_call: TRBV7-6; clone_size: .
cdr3_aa: CASSVESVAGYLGEAFF; cdr3_nt: TGTGCCAGCAGCGTAGAATCGGTGGCTGGGTATCTCGGTGAAGCTTTCTTT; d_call: .; j_call: TRBJ1-1; v_call: TRBV7-2; clone_size: few
cdr3_aa: CSARSGTLRETQYF; cdr3_nt: TGCAGTGCTAGAAGCGGGACCCTACGGGAGACCCAGTACTTC; d_call: TRBD2; j_call: TRBJ2-5; v_call: TRBV20-1; clone_size: .
cdr3_aa: CASSLGQGGGNSPLHF; cdr3_nt: TGTGCCAGCAGTTTAGGGCAGGGGGGCGGAAATTCACCCCTCCACTTT; d_call: TRBD1; j_call: TRBJ1-6; v_call: TRBV28; clone_size: .
cdr3_aa: CASTNRGPVGTEAFF; cdr3_nt: TGTGCCAGCACGAACAGGGGGCCGGTTGGCACTGAAGCTTTCTTT; d_call: TRBD1; j_call: TRBJ1-1; v_call: TRBV19; clone_size: few
cdr3_aa: CATSREAVTEAFF; cdr3_nt: TGTGCCACCAGCAGAGAGGCGGTTACTGAAGCTTTCTTT; d_call: .; j_call: TRBJ1-1; v_call: TRBV15; clone_size: .
cdr3_aa: CSVEDVLGALNTEAFF; cdr3_nt: TGCAGCGTTGAAGATGTGTTGGGGGCCCTGAACACTGAAGCTTTCTTT; d_call: .; j_call: TRBJ1-1; v_call: TRBV29-1; clone_size: .
cdr3_aa: CASSYRGQGNSGNSPLHF; cdr3_nt: TGTGCCAGCAGTTACCGGGGCCAGGGTAACTCGGGGAATTCACCCCTCCACTTT; d_call: .; j_call: TRBJ1-6; v_call: TRBV6-5; clone_size: few
cdr3_aa: CASSYGPGMNTEAFF; cdr3_nt: TGTGCCAGCAGTTACGGTCCAGGGATGAACACTGAAGCTTTCTTT; d_call: .; j_call: TRBJ1-1; v_call: TRBV6-5; clone_size: few
cdr3_aa: CSARDPTGSSYEQYF; cdr3_nt: TGCAGTGCTAGAGACCCGACAGGGAGCTCCTACGAGCAGTACTTC; d_call: TRBD1; j_call: TRBJ2-7; v_call: TRBV20-1; clone_size: once
cdr3_aa: CASSKPTYNEQFF; cdr3_nt: TGTGCCAGCAGCAAACCAACGTACAATGAGCAGTTCTTC; d_call: .; j_call: TRBJ2-1; v_call: TRBV21-1; clone_size: .
cdr3_aa: CASRATGASNQPQHF; cdr3_nt: TGTGCCAGCAGGGCGACAGGGGCTAGCAATCAGCCCCAGCATTTT; d_call: TRBD1; j_call: TRBJ1-5; v_call: TRBV6-1; clone_size: .
cdr3_aa: CASSLVSGMNTEAFF; cdr3_nt: TGTGCCAGCAGCTTAGTTTCGGGAATGAACACTGAAGCTTTCTTT; d_call: .; j_call: TRBJ1-1; v_call: TRBV7-2; clone_size: .
cdr3_aa: CASSQDTWGGAGSPLHF; cdr3_nt: TGCGCCAGCAGCCAAGATACGTGGGGGGGCGCTGGATCACCCCTCCACTTT; d_call: .; j_call: TRBJ1-6; v_call: TRBV4-1; clone_size: few
cdr3_aa: CASSLALADTGELFF; cdr3_nt: TGTGCCAGCAGCTTAGCCTTAGCGGACACCGGGGAGCTGTTTTTT; d_call: .; j_call: TRBJ2-2; v_call: TRBV7-2; clone_size: .
cdr3_aa: CASSSVRTEAFF; cdr3_nt: TGTGCCAGCAGTTCAGTCCGCACTGAAGCTTTCTTT; d_call: .; j_call: TRBJ1-1; v_call: TRBV6-5; clone_size: few
cdr3_aa: CASSDFTGGNTEAFF; cdr3_nt: TGTGCCAGCAGTGACTTTACCGGGGGGAACACTGAAGCTTTCTTT; d_call: .; j_call: TRBJ1-1; v_call: TRBV6-2/TRBV6-3; clone_size: few
cdr3_aa: CASSLGLYSNQPQHF; cdr3_nt: TGTGCCAGCAGCTTGGGCCTCTATAGCAATCAGCCCCAGCATTTT; d_call: .; j_call: TRBJ1-5; v_call: TRBV5-8; clone_size: .
cdr3_aa: CASSLQGPHSEAFF; cdr3_nt: TGTGCCAGCAGCTTACAGGGACCCCATTCGGAAGCTTTCTTT; d_call: .; j_call: TRBJ1-1; v_call: TRBV2; clone_size: .
cdr3_aa: CASSLDRIEGLEQYF; cdr3_nt: TGTGCCAGCAGCTTAGATCGGATCGAGGGGCTCGAGCAGTACTTC; d_call: .; j_call: TRBJ2-7; v_call: TRBV11-2; clone_size: .
cdr3_aa: CASSLSGQGTYEQYF; cdr3_nt: TGTGCCAGCAGCTTATCGGGACAGGGGACCTACGAGCAGTACTTC; d_call: TRBD1; j_call: TRBJ2-7; v_call: TRBV7-9; clone_size: .
cdr3_aa: CSAGMNTEAFF; cdr3_nt: TGCAGTGCTGGTATGAACACTGAAGCTTTCTTT; d_call: .; j_call: TRBJ1-1; v_call: TRBV20-1; clone_size: .
cdr3_aa: CASSLTGRSYNSPLHF; cdr3_nt: TGTGCCAGCAGCTTAACAGGAAGAAGCTATAATTCACCCCTCCACTTT; d_call: .; j_call: TRBJ1-6; v_call: TRBV7-3; clone_size: few
cdr3_aa: CASRTHRGLLMNTEAFF; cdr3_nt: TGTGCCAGCAGAACCCATCGGGGGCTACTTATGAACACTGAAGCTTTCTTT; d_call: .; j_call: TRBJ1-1; v_call: TRBV11-2; clone_size: .